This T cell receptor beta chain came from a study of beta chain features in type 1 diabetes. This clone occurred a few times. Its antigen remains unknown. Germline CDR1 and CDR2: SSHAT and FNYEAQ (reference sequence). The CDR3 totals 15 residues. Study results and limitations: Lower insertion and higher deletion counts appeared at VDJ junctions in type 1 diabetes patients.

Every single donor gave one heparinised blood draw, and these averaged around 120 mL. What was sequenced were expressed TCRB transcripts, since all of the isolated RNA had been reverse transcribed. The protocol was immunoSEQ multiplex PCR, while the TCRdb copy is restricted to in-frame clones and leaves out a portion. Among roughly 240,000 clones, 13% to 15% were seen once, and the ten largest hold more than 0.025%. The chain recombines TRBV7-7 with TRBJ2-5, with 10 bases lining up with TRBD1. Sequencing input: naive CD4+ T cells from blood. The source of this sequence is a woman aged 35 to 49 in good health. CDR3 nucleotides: TGTGCTAGCGGCGGGACAGGGGTCCGGGGAGAGACCCAGTACTTC. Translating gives CASGGTGVRGETQYF. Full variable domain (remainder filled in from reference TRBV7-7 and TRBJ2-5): GAGVSQSPRYKVTKRGQDVTLRCDPISSHATLYWYQQALGQGPEFLTYFNYEAQPDKSGLPSDRFSAERPEGSISTLTIQRTEQRDSAMYRCASGGTGVRGETQYFGPGTRLLVL.